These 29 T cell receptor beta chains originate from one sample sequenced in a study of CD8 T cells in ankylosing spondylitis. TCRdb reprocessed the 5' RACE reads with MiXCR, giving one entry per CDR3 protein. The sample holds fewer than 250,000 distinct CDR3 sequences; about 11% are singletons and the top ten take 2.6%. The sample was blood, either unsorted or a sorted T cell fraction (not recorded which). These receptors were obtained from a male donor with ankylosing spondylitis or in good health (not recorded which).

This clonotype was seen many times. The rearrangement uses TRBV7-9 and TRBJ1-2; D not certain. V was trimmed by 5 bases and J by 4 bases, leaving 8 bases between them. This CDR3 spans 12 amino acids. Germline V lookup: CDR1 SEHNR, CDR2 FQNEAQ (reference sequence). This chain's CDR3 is CASSRDTYGYTF. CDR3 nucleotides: TGTGCCAGCAGCCGCGACACCTATGGCTACACCTTC.

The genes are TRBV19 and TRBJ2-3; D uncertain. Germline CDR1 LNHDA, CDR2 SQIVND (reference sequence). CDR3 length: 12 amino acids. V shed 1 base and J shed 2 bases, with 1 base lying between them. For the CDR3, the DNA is TGTGCCAGTAGTATAGCCACAGATACGCAGTATTTT. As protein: CASSIATDTQYF.

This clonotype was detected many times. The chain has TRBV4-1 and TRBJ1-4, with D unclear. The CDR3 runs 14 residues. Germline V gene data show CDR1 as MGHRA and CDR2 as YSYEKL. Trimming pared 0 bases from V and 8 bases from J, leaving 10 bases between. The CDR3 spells CASSQDPRREKLFF. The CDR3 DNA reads TGCGCCAGCAGCCAAGATCCTAGGAGGGAAAAACTGTTTTTT.

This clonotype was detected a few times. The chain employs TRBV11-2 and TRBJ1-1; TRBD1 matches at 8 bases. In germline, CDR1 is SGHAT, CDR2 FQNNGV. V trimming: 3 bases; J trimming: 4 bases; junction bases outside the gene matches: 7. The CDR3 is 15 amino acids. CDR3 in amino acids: CASSLDRVMATEAFF. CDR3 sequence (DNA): TGTGCCAGCAGCTTGGACAGGGTGATGGCCACTGAAGCTTTCTTT. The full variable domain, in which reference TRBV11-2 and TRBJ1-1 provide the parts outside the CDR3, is EAGVAQSPRYKIIEKRQSVAFWCNPISGHATLYWYQQILGQGPKLLIQFQNNGVVDDSQLPKDRFSAERLKGVDSTLKIQPAKLEDSAVYLCASSLDRVMATEAFFGQGTRLTVV.

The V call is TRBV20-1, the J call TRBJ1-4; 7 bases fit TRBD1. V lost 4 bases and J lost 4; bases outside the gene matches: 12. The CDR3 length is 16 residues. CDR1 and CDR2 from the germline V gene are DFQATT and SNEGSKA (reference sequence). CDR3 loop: CSATSGGGGLNEKLFF. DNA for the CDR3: TGCAGTGCTACTTCCGGGGGAGGGGGCCTTAATGAAAAACTGTTTTTT.

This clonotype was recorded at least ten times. CDR3 in amino acids: CASTGTAQETQYF. The CDR3 DNA is TGTGCCAGCACCGGGACAGCCCAAGAGACCCAGTACTTC. The chain has TRBV12-3 or TRBV12-4 and TRBJ2-5; 7 bases match TRBD1. The CDR3 extends over 13 amino acids. The junction had 3 bases not matched to a gene; V was cut back by 7 bases and J by 1 base.

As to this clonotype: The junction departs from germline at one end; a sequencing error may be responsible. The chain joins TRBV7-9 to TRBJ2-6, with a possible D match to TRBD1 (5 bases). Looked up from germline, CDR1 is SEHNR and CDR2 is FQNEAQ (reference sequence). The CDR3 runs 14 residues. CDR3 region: CASSPWDGANVLSF. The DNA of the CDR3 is TGTGCCAGCAGCCCTTGGGATGGGGCCAACGTCCTGTCTTTC. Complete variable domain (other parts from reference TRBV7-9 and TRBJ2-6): DTGVSQNPRHKITKRGQNVTFRCDPISEHNRLYWYRQTLGQGPEFLTYFQNEAQLEKSRLLSDRFSAERPKGSFSTLEIQRTEQGDSAMYLCASSPWDGANVLSFGAGSRLTVL.

The CDR3 nucleotides read TGCGCCAGCAGTGAGTCCCCCGAGGGGGGGGGCATGAACACCGGGGAGCTGTTTTTT. Protein sequence: CASSESPEGGGMNTGELFF. V usage is TRBV10-1 and J usage is TRBJ2-2, with D possibly being TRBD2 (7 bases). Germline assignment: CDR1 WNHNN and CDR2 SYGVQD (reference sequence). The CDR3 loop spans 19 amino acids. V dropped 0 bases and J dropped 1 base, with 18 bases sitting between them.

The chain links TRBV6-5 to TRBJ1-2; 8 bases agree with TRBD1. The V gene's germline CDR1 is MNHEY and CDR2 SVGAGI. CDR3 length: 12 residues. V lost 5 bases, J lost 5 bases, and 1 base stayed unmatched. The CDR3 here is CASSRQGYGYTF. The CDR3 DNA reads TGTGCCAGCAGTAGACAGGGGTATGGCTACACCTTC.

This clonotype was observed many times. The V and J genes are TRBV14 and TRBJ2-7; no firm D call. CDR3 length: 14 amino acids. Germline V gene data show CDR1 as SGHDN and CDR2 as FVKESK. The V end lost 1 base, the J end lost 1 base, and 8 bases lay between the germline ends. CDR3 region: CASSQVGLSYEQYF. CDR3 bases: TGTGCCAGCAGCCAAGTAGGGCTTTCCTACGAGCAGTACTTC.

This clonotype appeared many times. CDR3 bases: TGTGCCAGCAGTTTAGGGGGCCTCTACCAGCCCCAGCATTTT. Its translation is CASSLGGLYQPQHF. The genes are TRBV27 and TRBJ1-5; weak D call: TRBD1 (6 bases). Germline values: CDR1 MNHEY, CDR2 SMNVEV (reference sequence). The CDR3 is 14 residues long. Trimming shortened V by 2 bases and J by 7 bases, and 12 bases separated the two germline ends.

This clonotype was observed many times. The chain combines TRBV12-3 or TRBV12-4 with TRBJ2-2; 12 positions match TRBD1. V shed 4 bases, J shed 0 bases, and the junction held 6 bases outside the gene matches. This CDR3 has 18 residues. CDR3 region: CASSSRDRGLSNTGELFF. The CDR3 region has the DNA TGTGCCAGCAGTTCCCGGGACAGGGGGCTTTCGAACACCGGGGAGCTGTTTTTT.

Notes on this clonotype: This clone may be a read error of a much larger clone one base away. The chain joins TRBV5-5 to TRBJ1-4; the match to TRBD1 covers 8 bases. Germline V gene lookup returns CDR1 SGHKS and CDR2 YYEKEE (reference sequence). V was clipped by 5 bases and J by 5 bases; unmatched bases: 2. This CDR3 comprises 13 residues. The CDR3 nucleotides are TGTGCCAGCAGTCGACAGGGGAATGAAAAACTGTTTTTT. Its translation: CASSRQGNEKLFF. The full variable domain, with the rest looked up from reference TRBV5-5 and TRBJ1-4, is DAGVTQSPTHLIKTRGQQVTLRCSPISGHKSVSWYQQVLGQGPQFIFQYYEKEERGRGNFPDRFSARQFPNYSSELNVNALLLGDSALYLCASSRQGNEKLFFGSGTQLSVL.

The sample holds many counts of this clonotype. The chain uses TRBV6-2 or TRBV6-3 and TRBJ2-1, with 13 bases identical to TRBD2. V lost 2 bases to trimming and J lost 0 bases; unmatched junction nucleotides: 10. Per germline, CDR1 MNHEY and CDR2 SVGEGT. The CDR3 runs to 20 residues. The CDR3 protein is CASSYPVGTSGTPSYNEQFF. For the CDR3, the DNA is TGTGCCAGCAGTTACCCCGTGGGGACTAGCGGGACCCCCTCCTACAATGAGCAGTTCTTC.

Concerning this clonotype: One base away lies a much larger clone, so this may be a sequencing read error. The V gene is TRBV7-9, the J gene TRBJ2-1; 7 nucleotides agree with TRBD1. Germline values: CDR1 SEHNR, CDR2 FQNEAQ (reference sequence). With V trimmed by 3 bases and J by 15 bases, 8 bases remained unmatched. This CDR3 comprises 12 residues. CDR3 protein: CASSLTQDRLFF. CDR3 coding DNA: TGTGCCAGCAGCTTGACTCAGGACAGGCTGTTCTTC. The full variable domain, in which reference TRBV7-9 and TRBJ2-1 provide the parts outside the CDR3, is DTGVSQNPRHKITKRGQNVTFRCDPISEHNRLYWYRQTLGQGPEFLTYFQNEAQLEKSRLLSDRFSAERPKGSFSTLEIQRTEQGDSAMYLCASSLTQDRLFFGPGTRLTVL.

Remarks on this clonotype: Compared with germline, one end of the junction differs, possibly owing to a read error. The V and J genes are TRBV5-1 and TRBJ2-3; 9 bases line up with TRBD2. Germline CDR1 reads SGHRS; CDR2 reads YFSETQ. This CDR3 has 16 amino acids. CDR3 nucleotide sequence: TGCGCCAGCATCCGAGGCGGGGGGGTGGAAACAGCTACGCAGTATTTT. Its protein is CASIRGGGVETATQYF.

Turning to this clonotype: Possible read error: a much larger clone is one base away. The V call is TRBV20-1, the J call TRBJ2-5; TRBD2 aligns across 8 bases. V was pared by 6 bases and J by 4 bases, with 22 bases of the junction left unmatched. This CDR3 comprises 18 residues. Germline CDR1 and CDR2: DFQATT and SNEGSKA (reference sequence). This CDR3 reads CSAPRPGLVGVGGETQYF. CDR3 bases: TGCAGTGCCCCAAGACCGGGACTAGTGGGAGTAGGGGGAGAGACCCAGTACTTC.

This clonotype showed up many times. CDR3 loop: CASRPDSSTGELFF. CDR3 in DNA: TGCGCCAGCAGGCCGGACAGCTCCACCGGGGAGCTGTTTTTT. The rearrangement joins TRBV5-1 to TRBJ2-2, with D possibly being TRBD1 (6 bases). The V gene lost 5 bases and the J gene lost 4 bases, with 12 bases spanning the gap. CDR1 is SGHRS and CDR2 is YFSETQ in the germline V gene. The CDR3 length is 14 residues.

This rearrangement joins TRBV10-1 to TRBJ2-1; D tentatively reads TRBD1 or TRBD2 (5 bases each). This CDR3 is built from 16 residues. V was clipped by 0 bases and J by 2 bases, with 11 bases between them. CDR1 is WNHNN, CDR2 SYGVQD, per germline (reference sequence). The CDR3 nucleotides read TGCGCCAGCAGTGAGTCTATATCGGGGCCCTACAATGAGCAGTTCTTC. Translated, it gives CASSESISGPYNEQFF.

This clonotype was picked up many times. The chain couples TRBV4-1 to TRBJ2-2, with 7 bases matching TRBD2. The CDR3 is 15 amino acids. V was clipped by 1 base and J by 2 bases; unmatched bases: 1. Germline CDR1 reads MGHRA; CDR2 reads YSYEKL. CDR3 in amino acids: CASSQAAGNTGELFF. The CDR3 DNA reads TGCGCCAGCAGCCAAGCAGCGGGAAACACCGGGGAGCTGTTTTTT.

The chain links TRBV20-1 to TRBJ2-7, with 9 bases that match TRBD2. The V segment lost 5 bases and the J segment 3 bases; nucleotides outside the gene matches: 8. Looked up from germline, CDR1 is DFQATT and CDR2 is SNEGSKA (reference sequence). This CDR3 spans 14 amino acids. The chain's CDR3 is CSAATLAGVYEQYF. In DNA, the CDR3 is TGCAGTGCTGCAACCTTAGCGGGAGTCTACGAGCAGTACTTC.

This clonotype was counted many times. The CDR3 DNA follows: TGTGCCAGCCGAATTTCGGGACAGGTCGTGGAGACCCAGTACTTC. This codes for CASRISGQVVETQYF. The V gene is TRBV6-1, the J gene TRBJ2-5; 8 positions match TRBD1. The CDR3 has 15 amino acids. J was trimmed by 5 bases and V by 8 bases; bases with no gene match: 13. Per the germline V gene, CDR1 is MNHNS and CDR2 is SASEGT.

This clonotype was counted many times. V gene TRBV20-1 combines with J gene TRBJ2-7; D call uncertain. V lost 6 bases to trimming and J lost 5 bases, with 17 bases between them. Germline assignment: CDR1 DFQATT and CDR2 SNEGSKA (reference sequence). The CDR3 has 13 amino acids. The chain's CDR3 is CSAPLLENDEQYF. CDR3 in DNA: TGCAGTGCCCCTTTGTTAGAGAATGACGAGCAGTACTTC.

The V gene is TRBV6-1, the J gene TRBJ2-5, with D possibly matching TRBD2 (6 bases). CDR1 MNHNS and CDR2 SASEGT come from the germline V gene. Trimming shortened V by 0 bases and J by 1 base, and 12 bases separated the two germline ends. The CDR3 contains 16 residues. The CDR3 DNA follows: TGTGCCAGCAGTGAAGCGTACGGCGGGATCCAAGAGACCCAGTACTTC. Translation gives CASSEAYGGIQETQYF.

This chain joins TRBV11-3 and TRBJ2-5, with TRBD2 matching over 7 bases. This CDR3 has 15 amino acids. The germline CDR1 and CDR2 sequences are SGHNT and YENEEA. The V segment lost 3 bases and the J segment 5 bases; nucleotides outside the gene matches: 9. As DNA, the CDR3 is TGTGCCAGCAGCTTGGGAGGGCTACCCAGGGAGACCCAGTACTTC. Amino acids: CASSLGGLPRETQYF.

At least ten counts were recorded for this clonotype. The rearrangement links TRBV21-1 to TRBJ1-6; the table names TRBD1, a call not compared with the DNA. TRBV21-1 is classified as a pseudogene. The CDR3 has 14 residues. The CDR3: CASSNPGRDSPLHF. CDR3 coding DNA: TGTGCCAGCAGCAACCCAGGGAGAGATTCACCCCTCCACTTT.

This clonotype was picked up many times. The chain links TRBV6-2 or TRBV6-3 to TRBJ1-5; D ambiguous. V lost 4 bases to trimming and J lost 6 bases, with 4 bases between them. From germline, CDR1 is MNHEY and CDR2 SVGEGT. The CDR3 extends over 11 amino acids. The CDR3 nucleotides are TGTGCCAGCAGTTCAGGTCAGCCCCAGCATTTT. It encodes CASSSGQPQHF.

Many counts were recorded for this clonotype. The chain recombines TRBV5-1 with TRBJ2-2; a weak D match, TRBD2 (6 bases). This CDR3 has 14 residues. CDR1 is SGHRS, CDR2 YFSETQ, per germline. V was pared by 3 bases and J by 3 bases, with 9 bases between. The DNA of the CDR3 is TGCGCCAGCAGCTCCGGGGGTCACACCGGGGAGCTGTTTTTT. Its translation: CASSSGGHTGELFF.

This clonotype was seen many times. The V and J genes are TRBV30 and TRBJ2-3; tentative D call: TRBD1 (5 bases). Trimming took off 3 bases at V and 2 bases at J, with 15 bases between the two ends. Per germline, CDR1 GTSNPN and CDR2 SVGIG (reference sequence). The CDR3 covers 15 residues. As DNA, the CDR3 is TGTGCCTGGAGCAAGACAGTGGAGCCCACAGATACGCAGTATTTT. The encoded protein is CAWSKTVEPTDTQYF.